The 32 T cell receptor beta chains below all came from one sample that was sequenced in a study of blood T cell repertoires in COVID-19. Profiling relied on immunoSEQ multiplex PCR, and the TCRdb table lists in-frame clones only, not all of them. This sample carries a few hundred thousand clones, around 89% of them seen once, and the ten largest clones take around 0.84%. The sequencing sample was made of peripheral blood. All receptors derive from a man in his thirties or forties with acute or convalescent COVID-19.

The CDR3 nucleotides read TGTGCCAGCTCACCAGCGACAGGGGCTAATGAAAAACTGTTTTTT. This sequence encodes CASSPATGANEKLFF. The V and J genes are TRBV18 and TRBJ1-4; 8 positions match TRBD1. The ends lost 2 bases at V and 3 bases at J; junction bases unmatched: 2. The CDR3 length is 15 residues. CDR1 is KGHSH, CDR2 LQKENI, per germline.

The chain is built from TRBV7-3 and TRBJ2-3; TRBD2 agrees at 12 bases. Per germline, CDR1 SGHTA and CDR2 FQGTGA. The CDR3 is made up of 15 amino acids. V lost 5 bases to trimming and J lost 1 base; unmatched junction nucleotides: 1. CDR3 in amino acids: CASSRTSGGTDTQYF. CDR3 nucleotides: TGTGCCAGCAGCCGGACTAGCGGGGGCACAGATACGCAGTATTTT.

The CDR3 sequence is CAWSVRSGTQWYF. The CDR3 nucleotides are TGTGCCTGGAGTGTACGTTCAGGGACTCAATGGTACTTC. V usage is TRBV30 and J usage is TRBJ2-7; perhaps TRBD2 as D (6 bases). This CDR3 comprises 13 residues. V shed 0 bases and J shed 12 bases, with 18 bases lying between them. Per the germline V gene, CDR1 is GTSNPN and CDR2 is SVGIG (reference sequence).

The CDR3 protein is CASSYSFREGSPLHF. As DNA, the CDR3 is TGTGCCAGCAGTTACTCATTCCGCGAGGGTTCACCCCTCCACTTT. The genes are TRBV6-5 and TRBJ1-6, with D unresolved. CDR1 and CDR2 from the germline V gene are MNHEY and SVGAGI. V was trimmed by 0 bases and J by 9 bases, leaving 12 bases between them. The CDR3 spans 15 residues.

As DNA, the CDR3 is TGCAGTGCTAGTACGAGGGGGCGTGGTGGGGCTTTCTTT. Protein: CSASTRGRGGAFF. V is TRBV20-1 and J is TRBJ1-1, with 7 bases that match TRBD1. Germline lookup yields CDR1 DFQATT and CDR2 SNEGSKA (reference sequence). The CDR3 is 13 residues long. Unmatched junction bases numbered 12, after V lost 3 bases and J lost 11 bases.

The chain links TRBV19 to TRBJ1-2; D may be TRBD1 (5 bases). The CDR3 has 13 amino acids. V was trimmed by 7 bases and J by 1 base, leaving 10 bases between them. CDR1 LNHDA and CDR2 SQIVND come from the germline V gene (reference sequence). In nucleotides, the CDR3 is TGTGCCAGTAATGGAGGGGATAACTATGGCTACACCTTC. It encodes CASNGGDNYGYTF.

The rearrangement links TRBV5-4 to TRBJ2-2; 8 nucleotides line up with TRBD2. This CDR3 is built from 16 residues. J lost 4 bases, V lost 1 base, and 6 bases had no gene match. Germline CDR1 reads SGHNT; CDR2 reads YYREEE (reference sequence). The CDR3 is CASSLRLAGGTGELFF. CDR3 in DNA: TGTGCCAGCAGCTTGAGGCTAGCGGGCGGCACCGGGGAGCTGTTTTTT.

The rearrangement uses TRBV6-5 and TRBJ2-1, with TRBD1 matching 9 bases. The V gene end was trimmed by 7 bases and the J gene end by 14 bases; junction bases not matched to a gene: 9. The CDR3 is made up of 12 amino acids. The V gene's germline CDR1 is MNHEY and CDR2 SVGAGI. The CDR3 spells CASNLYRGPKFF. Here the CDR3 DNA reads TGTGCCAGCAATCTATACAGGGGGCCCAAGTTCTTC.

This clone was seen once. This chain connects TRBV19 to TRBJ1-5; D unresolved. Germline V gene sequence: CDR1 LNHDA, CDR2 SQIVND (reference sequence). Trimming cost V 6 bases and J 7 bases, with 13 bases left between them. This CDR3 is 13 amino acids long. The CDR3 nucleotides read TGTGCCAGTAGGGTTATCGGTCTCCAGCCCCAGCATTTT. It is translated as CASRVIGLQPQHF.

The chain carries TRBV11-2 and TRBJ1-4, with D tentatively TRBD1 (6 bases). This CDR3 spans 14 amino acids. The V end was cut by 4 bases, the J end by 4 bases, with 10 bases between. Germline V gives CDR1 SGHAT, CDR2 FQNNGV. CDR3 loop: CASSWGPINEKLFF. The CDR3, as DNA: TGTGCCAGCAGCTGGGGGCCAATTAATGAAAAACTGTTTTTT.

The chain employs TRBV6-1 and TRBJ2-1; 7 positions match TRBD2. The CDR3 has 19 amino acids. Per the germline V gene, CDR1 is MNHNS and CDR2 is SASEGT. After removal of 4 bases from V and 0 bases from J, the junction contained 15 bases not matched to a gene. CDR3 nucleotide sequence: TGTGCCAGCAGTGGCATTATTGGCGGGGGTATCCTCTCCTACAATGAGCAGTTCTTC. As protein: CASSGIIGGGILSYNEQFF.

The V call is TRBV18, the J call TRBJ1-1; TRBD1 matches 7 bases. V trimming: 5 bases; J trimming: 1 base; junction bases outside the gene matches: 10. Germline CDR1 is KGHSH and CDR2 is LQKENI. This CDR3 has 16 amino acids. CDR3 sequence: CASSNLPGQTNTEAFF. As DNA, the CDR3 is TGTGCCAGCTCAAATCTACCGGGACAGACGAACACTGAAGCTTTCTTT. The full variable domain, with the rest looked up from reference TRBV18 and TRBJ1-1, is NAGVMQNPRHLVRRRGQEARLRCSPMKGHSHVYWYRQLPEEGLKFMVYLQKENIIDESGMPKERFSAEFPKEGPSILRIQQVVRGDSAAYFCASSNLPGQTNTEAFFGQGTRLTVV.

This chain connects TRBV5-1 to TRBJ1-4; 7 nucleotides match TRBD1. Germline V gene sequence: CDR1 SGHRS, CDR2 YFSETQ. V trimming: 0 bases; J trimming: 8 bases; junction bases outside the gene matches: 7. The CDR3 runs 15 residues. In DNA form, the CDR3 reads TGCGCCAGCAGCTTGGCAGGGGGTCCTTCGGAAAAACTGTTTTTT. This sequence encodes CASSLAGGPSEKLFF.

This sequence joins TRBV6-6 and TRBJ2-7, with no clear D. Between the trimmed V and J ends, which lost 7 bases and 3 bases, there was a span of 16 bases. Germline V gives CDR1 MNHNY, CDR2 SVGAGI (reference sequence). CDR3 length equals 14 residues. CDR3 nucleotide sequence: TGTGCCAGCAACAACCAAGTGGGCGACTACGAGCAGTACTTC. It encodes CASNNQVGDYEQYF.

This clone is a singleton in its sample. This chain links TRBV23-1 with TRBJ1-5; D possibly corresponds to TRBD1 (6 bases). TRBV23-1 is labeled an ORF, and its function is uncertain. This CDR3 spans 17 amino acids. Trimming cost V 3 bases and J 2 bases, with 17 bases left between them. The CDR3 DNA is TGCGCCAGCAGTCACCCCGGACAGTGTTATTGCAATCAGCCCCAGCATTTT. Its translation: CASSHPGQCYCNQPQHF.

This clone occurred once. This sequence joins TRBV5-6 and TRBJ2-1; 10 nucleotides align to TRBD1. From germline, CDR1 is SGHDT and CDR2 YYEEEE. The J segment lost 9 bases and the V segment lost 3 bases, leaving 9 bases of the junction unmatched. The CDR3 runs 15 residues. The CDR3 DNA reads TGTGCCAGCAGCTATACCGGGACAGGGGTTAGTGAGCAGTTCTTC. Its protein product is CASSYTGTGVSEQFF. The full variable domain, with the rest looked up from reference TRBV5-6 and TRBJ2-1, is DAGVTQSPTHLIKTRGQQVTLRCSPKSGHDTVSWYQQALGQGPQFIFQYYEEEERQRGNFPDRFSGHQFPNYSSELNVNALLLGDSALYLCASSYTGTGVSEQFFGPGTRLTVL.

CDR3 in amino acids: CASSENLGSGSRLDTQYF. The CDR3 DNA is TGTGCCAGCAGTGAAAACCTAGGTAGCGGGAGTAGATTAGATACGCAGTATTTT. This chain connects TRBV25-1 to TRBJ2-3; 9 bases are a match to TRBD2. The CDR3 sequence is 18 residues long. Germline V gene lookup returns CDR1 MGHDK and CDR2 SYGVNS. V was clipped by 2 bases and J by 5 bases; unmatched bases: 14. The full variable domain, its missing parts supplied by reference TRBV25-1 and TRBJ2-3, is EADIYQTPRYLVIGTGKKITLECSQTMGHDKMYWYQQDPGMELHLIHYSYGVNSTEKGDLSSESTVSRIRTEHFPLTLESARPSHTSQYLCASSENLGSGSRLDTQYFGPGTRLTVL.

The V and J genes are TRBV7-2 and TRBJ1-5; D ambiguous. CDR1 SGHTA and CDR2 FQGNSA come from the germline V gene. The CDR3 consists of 14 residues. V lost 4 bases and J 4 bases, leaving 11 bases between the germline ends. The CDR3 DNA is TGTGCCAGCAGCTCCCAACCGGGGAATCAGCCCCAGCATTTT. Its protein is CASSSQPGNQPQHF.

This clone was seen more than once but under ten times. This chain joins TRBV19 and TRBJ1-4, with D tentatively TRBD1 (5 bases). The germline CDR1 and CDR2 sequences are LNHDA and SQIVND (reference sequence). Trimming removed 6 bases at V and 2 bases at J, with 10 bases between. This CDR3 is built from 14 residues. The CDR3 protein is CASRRQSTNEKLFF. In nucleotides, the CDR3 is TGTGCCAGTAGAAGACAGTCGACTAATGAAAAACTGTTTTTT.

The genes are TRBV5-1 and TRBJ2-1; weak D call: TRBD2 (6 bases). V was shortened by 3 bases and J by 9 bases, with 16 bases between the two germline ends. The CDR3 contains 14 residues. Per the germline V gene, CDR1 is SGHRS and CDR2 is YFSETQ. CDR3 nucleotide sequence: TGCGCCAGCAGCTATTGGCGGGAAAACGGTGAGCAGTTCTTC. It yields the protein CASSYWRENGEQFF. Supplemented by reference TRBV5-1 and TRBJ2-1, the full variable domain reads KAGVTQTPRYLIKTRGQQVTLSCSPISGHRSVSWYQQTPGQGLQFLFEYFSETQRNKGNFPGRFSGRQFSNSRSEMNVSTLELGDSALYLCASSYWRENGEQFFGPGTRLTVL.

The chain joins TRBV2 to TRBJ1-5; TRBD1 matches 9 bases. Germline-derived CDR1 and CDR2 are SNHLY and FYNNEI. This CDR3 region has 14 residues. J lost 3 bases, V lost 8 bases, and 5 bases had no gene match. DNA of the CDR3: TGTGCCAGCGGCCGGGACAGGGACAATCAGCCCCAGCATTTT. Residues: CASGRDRDNQPQHF.

The table lists this clone with a count of one. The V and J genes are TRBV4-1 and TRBJ2-6; D perhaps matches TRBD2 (5 bases). The V end lost 3 bases, the J end lost 2 bases, and 14 bases lay between the germline ends. Germline V lookup: CDR1 MGHRA, CDR2 YSYEKL. This CDR3 has 17 amino acids. The CDR3 DNA follows: TGCGCCAGCAGCCAGGCCCTTGCCGGGGCTGGGGCCAACGTCCTGACTTTC. Residues: CASSQALAGAGANVLTF.

Comment on this clone: A much larger clone is a single base away; this may be a read error. Other DNA variants within this sample encode the same CDR3. The rearrangement uses TRBV27 and TRBJ1-5, with D unclear. The CDR3 sequence is 13 residues long. The germline V gene encodes CDR1 MNHEY and CDR2 SMNVEV (reference sequence). Trimming pared 3 bases from V and 0 bases from J, leaving 3 bases between. CDR3 residues: CASSFYSNQPQHF. CDR3 bases: TGTGCCAGCAGTTTTTATAGCAATCAGCCCCAGCATTTT.

The gene calls are TRBV7-8 and TRBJ1-4, with D tentatively TRBD1 (5 bases). Germline V gene sequence: CDR1 SGHVS, CDR2 FQNEAQ. This CDR3 comprises 16 residues. V was shortened by 5 bases and J by 7 bases, with 20 bases between the two germline ends. The DNA for the CDR3 is TGTGCCAGCAGCCGGACTCAGGGTTATGGGTCTGAAAAACTGTTTTTT. Encoded protein: CASSRTQGYGSEKLFF.

The rearrangement joins TRBV6-5 to TRBJ1-4; TRBD1 aligns across 8 bases. CDR1 is MNHEY, CDR2 SVGAGI, per germline. After removal of 6 bases from V and 7 bases from J, the junction contained 7 bases not matched to a gene. The CDR3 runs 14 residues. The CDR3 coding sequence is TGTGCCAGCAGATCCGGGACAGGATTTGAAAAACTGTTTTTT. This codes for CASRSGTGFEKLFF.

The J gene is TRBJ1-3, the V gene TRBV28; TRBD1 matches at 8 bases. Looked up from germline, CDR1 is MDHEN and CDR2 is SYDVKM. The CDR3 totals 14 residues. The junction had 3 bases not matched to a gene; V was cut back by 5 bases and J by 3 bases. Written as DNA, the CDR3 is TGTGCCAGCAGTCCAGGGGGCGGTGGAAACACCATATATTTT. Translating gives CASSPGGGGNTIYF.

CDR3 residues: CASSLDKRAANEKLFF. The CDR3 DNA sequence: TGCGCCAGCAGTCTTGACAAGAGGGCGGCTAATGAAAAACTGTTTTTT. The chain combines TRBV5-1 with TRBJ1-4; D gene uncertain. Germline loops: CDR1 SGHRS, CDR2 YFSETQ. The CDR3 contains 16 residues. V was shortened by 5 bases and J by 3 bases, with 17 bases between the two germline ends. The complete variable domain, with remaining parts taken from reference TRBV5-1 and TRBJ1-4, reads KAGVTQTPRYLIKTRGQQVTLSCSPISGHRSVSWYQQTPGQGLQFLFEYFSETQRNKGNFPGRFSGRQFSNSRSEMNVSTLELGDSALYLCASSLDKRAANEKLFFGSGTQLSVL.

The J gene is TRBJ1-1, the V gene TRBV13, with D perhaps matching TRBD1 (6 bases). CDR1 is PRHDT and CDR2 is FYEKMQ in the germline V gene (reference sequence). Trimming pared 0 bases from V and 3 bases from J, leaving 11 bases between. The CDR3 loop spans 15 amino acids. The CDR3 bases are TGTGCCAGCAGCTTAGGTGGGACATCCTACACTGAAGCTTTCTTT. Its protein product is CASSLGGTSYTEAFF.

The rearrangement joins TRBV6-2 or TRBV6-3 to TRBJ2-1; 14 nucleotides agree with TRBD2. V lost 4 bases, J lost 8 bases, and 10 bases stayed unmatched. This CDR3 has 17 amino acids. Germline CDR1 MNHEY, CDR2 SVGEGT. The DNA for the CDR3 is TGTGCCAGCAGTTTTTTCGGACTAGCGGGAGGAAGGTATGAGCAGTTCTTC. Translating gives CASSFFGLAGGRYEQFF.

V is TRBV28 and J is TRBJ1-2, with D possibly being TRBD1 (6 bases). Trimming took 6 bases from V and 6 from J, leaving 20 bases between them. The CDR3 consists of 15 residues. Per germline, CDR1 MDHEN and CDR2 SYDVKM. CDR3 in amino acids: CASREGKGGAHGYTF. The CDR3, as DNA: TGTGCCAGCAGAGAAGGAAAGGGGGGGGCGCATGGCTACACCTTC.

This rearrangement joins TRBV2 to TRBJ1-2; 12 bases match TRBD1. V shed 6 bases and J 7 bases; nucleotides not matched to a gene: 3. CDR1 is SNHLY and CDR2 is FYNNEI in the germline V gene. CDR3 size: 13 residues. The CDR3 DNA follows: TGTGCCAGCAGGGGACAGGGGGCGCTTGGCTACACCTTC. Amino acid sequence: CASRGQGALGYTF.

CDR3 coding DNA: TGCGCCAGCAGCCAACAGGGGTACACTGAAGCTTTCTTT. Protein: CASSQQGYTEAFF. The chain couples TRBV5-1 to TRBJ1-1; TRBD1 aligns across 7 bases. Germline CDR1 reads SGHRS; CDR2 reads YFSETQ. V was clipped by 4 bases and J by 3 bases; unmatched bases: 3. This CDR3 is built from 13 residues.